The present T cell receptor beta chain was sequenced within a study of shared clonotypes between healthy human individuals. Study conclusions and caveats: A small donor pool kept down the genetic and exposure-history diversity that was represented. On the whole, naive subsets had larger estimated richness than memory subsets had.

Germline-derived CDR1 and CDR2 are SNHLY and FYNNEI. Trimming removed 1 base at V and 1 base at J, with 4 bases between. The length of the CDR3 is 14 residues. Data came from immunoSEQ multiplex PCR; TCRdb stores just in-frame clones and leaves some out. This sample has 2 million to 2.5 million clones, with 85% to 95% found just once. This clone showed up just a few times. Its antigen is undetermined. Additional DNA sequences in this sample encode the identical CDR3. The rearrangement links TRBV2 to TRBJ1-4; D gene ambiguous. The sample comprised naive CD4+ T cells from PBMCs. The subset here: CD45RA+ positively selected. The receptor comes from a man between 18 and 29 years old in good health. Some clones in this sample may be carry-over from other donors' samples. CDR3 DNA: TGTGCCAGCAGTGAAGGGGGAACTAATGAAAAACTGTTTTTT. It is translated as CASSEGGTNEKLFF.